A single sample is the source of the 26 T cell receptor beta chains below, sequenced in a study of T cell clonotyping in hematopoietic cell transplantation. Sequenced by immunoSEQ multiplex PCR; TCRdb stores in-frame clones only, minus some. The sample has roughly 49,000 clones; over 75% are singletons. Time point indicated: recipient sample about 28 days before transplant, after cytoreduction. Sequenced here: peripheral blood mononuclear cells, sampled before stem cell transplant. The receptors were sampled from a man aged 60 to 69 with biphenotypic leukemia. Some clones in this sample may be carry-over from other donors' samples.

V gene TRBV5-1 combines with J gene TRBJ2-6, with D perhaps matching TRBD1 (6 bases). Trimming took 0 bases from V and 2 from J, leaving 9 bases between them. This CDR3 spans 16 amino acids. Per the germline V gene, CDR1 is SGHRS and CDR2 is YFSETQ. This chain's CDR3 is CASSLAGAPGANVLTF. CDR3 nucleotide sequence: TGCGCCAGCAGCTTGGCAGGGGCCCCTGGGGCCAACGTCCTGACTTTC.

V and J are TRBV19 and TRBJ2-1; TRBD2 matches at 9 bases. Germline CDR1 LNHDA, CDR2 SQIVND (reference sequence). Losses at the gene ends were 6 bases for V and 4 bases for J; bases not matched to a gene: 10. The CDR3 has 16 amino acids. The CDR3 nucleotides are TGTGCCAGTAGCGGGGGAGTAGCGGGGGAATACAATGAGCAGTTCTTC. As protein: CASSGGVAGEYNEQFF.

CDR3 sequence: CASWGQGQGTEAFF. The CDR3 DNA sequence: TGTGCCAGTTGGGGGCAGGGACAGGGCACTGAAGCTTTCTTT. The rearrangement uses TRBV28 and TRBJ1-1; 9 nucleotides agree with TRBD1. This CDR3 has 14 residues. Germline assignment: CDR1 MDHEN and CDR2 SYDVKM. With V trimmed by 9 bases and J by 4 bases, 9 bases remained unmatched.

V and J are TRBV19 and TRBJ1-1, with D tentatively TRBD1 (5 bases). CDR3 length: 17 amino acids. V gave up 3 bases and J gave up 0 bases, with 17 bases separating them. Germline V gene sequence: CDR1 LNHDA, CDR2 SQIVND (reference sequence). Here the CDR3 DNA reads TGTGCCAGTAGTATGGGGCGCGACATTTCCATGAACACTGAAGCTTTCTTT. Encoded protein: CASSMGRDISMNTEAFF.

This clone was counted once. The chain combines TRBV27 with TRBJ1-1, with 7 bases matching TRBD1. CDR3 length: 14 amino acids. Germline V gives CDR1 MNHEY, CDR2 SMNVEV (reference sequence). V shed 6 bases, J shed 11 bases, and the junction held 15 bases outside the gene matches. CDR3 bases: TGTGCCAGCAGACCCGGACAGGATGTAAGGGGTGCTTTCTTT. As protein: CASRPGQDVRGAFF.

This clone was seen once. This rearrangement joins TRBV11-3 to TRBJ2-1; D remains ambiguous. Trimming removed 8 bases from V and 0 bases from J, with 8 bases in between. CDR3 length equals 13 residues. Germline values: CDR1 SGHNT, CDR2 YENEEA. The CDR3 region is CASDPCSYNEQFF. Written as DNA, the CDR3 is TGTGCCAGCGATCCCTGCTCCTACAATGAGCAGTTCTTC.

The CDR3 bases are TGTGCCAGCAGCTCCCTCCCCGGTGCGGTCTACGAGCAGTACTTC. It yields the protein CASSSLPGAVYEQYF. This chain joins TRBV7-6 and TRBJ2-7, with no clear D. Germline loops: CDR1 SGHVS, CDR2 FNYEAQ. This CDR3 has 15 amino acids. Trimming shortened V by 4 bases and J by 3 bases, and 16 bases separated the two germline ends.

This clone was recorded a few times. The chain recombines TRBV30 with TRBJ2-7; D unclear. The length of the CDR3 is 12 residues. Trimming pared 4 bases from V and 5 bases from J, leaving 12 bases between. Germline V gives CDR1 GTSNPN, CDR2 SVGIG (reference sequence). The chain's CDR3 is CAWTLAGHEQYF. CDR3 coding DNA: TGTGCCTGGACCTTAGCCGGGCACGAGCAGTACTTC.

With respect to this clone: At one boundary the junction diverges from the germline segment, which might be a read error. The rearrangement uses TRBV7-8 and TRBJ2-7; 9 nucleotides agree with TRBD2. The CDR3 is 13 residues long. CDR1 is SGHVS, CDR2 FQNEAQ, per germline. CDR3 region: CASSASGRTSDDF. The CDR3 DNA follows: TGTGCCAGCAGCGCCAGCGGGAGGACCTCGGACGACTTC.

The chain recombines TRBV6-1 with TRBJ1-5; no clear D. Per germline, CDR1 MNHNS and CDR2 SASEGT. There are 13 residues in the CDR3. The V end lost 4 bases, the J end lost 0 bases, and 4 bases lay between the germline ends. CDR3 bases: TGTGCCAGCAGTGTAAGTAGCAATCAGCCCCAGCATTTT. Translating it yields CASSVSSNQPQHF.

The chain combines TRBV27 with TRBJ1-1; D remains unclear. V lost 6 bases and J 4 bases, leaving 18 bases between the germline ends. CDR1 is MNHEY and CDR2 is SMNVEV in the germline V gene (reference sequence). The length of the CDR3 is 15 residues. CDR3 coding DNA: TGTGCCAGCAGGGGCATGGGAACAACGAGCACTGAAGCTTTCTTT. Its protein is CASRGMGTTSTEAFF.

CDR3: CATLGVGTSNSPADTQYF. DNA of the CDR3: TGTGCCACCTTGGGAGTCGGGACTAGTAACTCCCCGGCAGATACGCAGTATTTT. This chain connects TRBV10-3 to TRBJ2-3; TRBD2 aligns across 8 bases. Germline V lookup: CDR1 ENHRY, CDR2 SYGVKD. V lost 10 bases to trimming and J lost 4 bases; unmatched junction nucleotides: 22. CDR3 length equals 18 residues.

V and J are TRBV28 and TRBJ2-2; weak D call: TRBD2 (5 bases). This CDR3 spans 12 amino acids. Germline V gene data show CDR1 as MDHEN and CDR2 as SYDVKM. Trimming shortened V by 8 bases and J by 6 bases, and 10 bases separated the two germline ends. CDR3 coding DNA: TGTGCCAGCCGGGAAGCCGCCGGGGAGCTGTTTTTT. Amino acids: CASREAAGELFF.

This chain connects TRBV6-5 to TRBJ2-2; TRBD2 matches 7 bases. Germline assignment: CDR1 MNHEY and CDR2 SVGAGI. J gave up 4 bases and V 4 bases, and 9 bases lay outside the gene matches. The CDR3 extends over 16 amino acids. The CDR3 DNA follows: TGTGCCAGCAGTTGGGCGGGAGCTCCGGGCACCGGGGAGCTGTTTTTT. It codes for CASSWAGAPGTGELFF.

The rearrangement links TRBV28 to TRBJ1-4; the D gene is possibly TRBD1 (6 bases). CDR1 and CDR2 (germline): MDHEN, SYDVKM. This CDR3 region has 17 residues. Trimming stripped 2 bases from V and 4 bases from J, with 17 bases between. CDR3 region: CASSLPSGGSFNEKLFF. In DNA form, the CDR3 reads TGTGCCAGCAGTTTACCATCCGGGGGCAGCTTTAATGAAAAACTGTTTTTT.

The chain carries TRBV5-1 and TRBJ2-7; D gene ambiguous. Germline loops: CDR1 SGHRS, CDR2 YFSETQ. The V end was cut by 3 bases, the J end by 0 bases, with 13 bases between. The CDR3 spans 15 residues. The DNA for the CDR3 is TGCGCCAGCAGCTCTGGGTCCTCCTACTCCTACGAGCAGTACTTC. It translates to CASSSGSSYSYEQYF.

This clone has a single count. The chain is built from TRBV2 and TRBJ1-5; no clear D gene. CDR1 and CDR2 from the germline V gene are SNHLY and FYNNEI. This CDR3 contains 12 residues. V gave up 4 bases and J gave up 6 bases, with 7 bases separating them. CDR3 residues: CASSVIPQPQHF. Here the CDR3 DNA reads TGTGCCAGCAGTGTTATTCCTCAGCCCCAGCATTTT.

This clone has a handful of counts. This chain uses TRBV27 with TRBJ1-3, with D possibly being TRBD1 (6 bases). Germline lookup yields CDR1 MNHEY and CDR2 SMNVEV (reference sequence). This CDR3 has 19 residues. V was cut by 4 bases and J by 3 bases, with 25 bases left in between. The CDR3 region has the DNA TGTGCCAGCAGTTCTGGGGGCGCCCCCGCGCCAGTGGATGGAAACACCATATATTTT. Amino acid sequence: CASSSGGAPAPVDGNTIYF.

The chain has TRBV5-1 and TRBJ1-2, with TRBD1 as a possible D gene (6 bases). V dropped 3 bases and J dropped 5 bases, with 20 bases sitting between them. This CDR3 contains 16 residues. Looked up from germline, CDR1 is SGHRS and CDR2 is YFSETQ. The CDR3 DNA follows: TGCGCCAGCAGCTCGCTAACCTCCAGGGGCGGATATGGCTACACCTTC. It specifies CASSSLTSRGGYGYTF.

V gene TRBV4-3 combines with J gene TRBJ1-1; no clear D gene. CDR1 is LGHNA and CDR2 is YSLEER in the germline V gene. CDR3 length: 13 amino acids. Trimming pared 4 bases from V and 1 base from J, leaving 7 bases between. CDR3 sequence (DNA): TGCGCCAGCAGCCGAGCCCAGAACACTGAAGCTTTCTTT. It yields the protein CASSRAQNTEAFF.

V usage is TRBV28 and J usage is TRBJ2-1, with 7 bases matching TRBD2. Germline V CDR1 and CDR2: MDHEN, SYDVKM. Trimming took 3 bases from V and 5 from J; bases not matched to a gene: 7. This CDR3 comprises 15 residues. The CDR3 sequence is CASSFHGLADNEQFF. CDR3 in DNA: TGTGCCAGCAGTTTTCATGGTCTAGCGGACAATGAGCAGTTCTTC.

In its sample, this clone was seen a few times. The chain uses TRBV10-3 and TRBJ2-7; TRBD1 agrees at 7 bases. Germline CDR1 ENHRY, CDR2 SYGVKD. V was clipped by 10 bases and J by 6 bases; unmatched bases: 6. This CDR3 is built from 11 residues. This CDR3 reads CATTKGAEQYF. The CDR3 nucleotides are TGTGCCACGACAAAGGGGGCCGAGCAGTACTTC.

The CDR3 protein is CASSLSIYGYTF. The CDR3 DNA is TGTGCCAGCAGCTTGTCCATCTATGGCTACACCTTC. The chain combines TRBV5-5 with TRBJ1-2; D is undetermined. V lost 1 base and J lost 4, with 5 bases in between. The germline gives CDR1 SGHKS, CDR2 YYEKEE (reference sequence). The CDR3 extends over 12 amino acids.

J is TRBJ2-7 and V is TRBV18, with 9 bases lining up with TRBD1. The V segment lost 5 bases and the J segment 2 bases; nucleotides outside the gene matches: 10. The CDR3 contains 16 residues. The V gene's germline CDR1 is KGHSH and CDR2 LQKENI. In DNA, the CDR3 is TGTGCCAGCTCAACTTTACAGGGGGCTATTGCCTACGAGCAGTACTTC. Translating it yields CASSTLQGAIAYEQYF.

The chain recombines TRBV2 with TRBJ2-4; TRBD1 matches at 12 bases. The germline V gene has CDR1 SNHLY and CDR2 FYNNEI. J was trimmed by 5 bases and V by 4 bases; bases with no gene match: 3. This CDR3 is 15 amino acids long. The CDR3 DNA reads as TGTGCCAGCAGTGCCGGGACAGGGGGCGAAAACATTCAGTACTTC. Protein sequence: CASSAGTGGENIQYF.

This rearrangement joins TRBV7-9 to TRBJ2-7, with D perhaps assigned TRBD1 or TRBD2 (6 bases each). Germline V gene data show CDR1 as SEHNR and CDR2 as FQNEAQ (reference sequence). CDR3 length: 15 amino acids. Trimming cost V 5 bases and J 5 bases, with 19 bases left between them. For the CDR3, the DNA is TGTGCCAGCAGCCCCCCGGAGGGGGACGTCCACGAGCAGTACTTC. Protein sequence: CASSPPEGDVHEQYF.